This TCR beta chain is from a study of vaccination effects on CD4 cells after COVID-19. For the study at large: The study sampled a couple of convalescent patients 16 days and one week before vaccination. General study findings and limits: The study got few convalescent patients and did not collect any early post-infection timepoints. Clones of infection and vaccine origin contracted markedly late after vaccination.

ViraFEST assay sequencing came after antigen-specific CD4+ T cells were expanded with viral peptide pools. When around 9 days of culture had elapsed, CD4+ T cells were isolated. The person had a PCR-confirmed SARS-CoV-2 infection during March to December 2020. A half-volume exchange with IL-2 medium occurred on days 3 and 7. Comments on this clone: Its target is unknown.

Method: immunoSEQ multiplex PCR; TCRdb's copy keeps in-frame clones and lacks some. The sample consists of roughly 26,000 clones, 78% of them appearing once. The receptor comes from a human donor who had a prior SARS-CoV-2 infection. Specimen: CD4+ T cells from PBMCs cultured with HCoV-NL63 spike peptides, collected before COVID-19 vaccination.

In nucleotides, the CDR3 is TGTGCCAGCAGCTTAGTGACCGGGTCCCTAAATGAAAAACTGTTTTTT. Translated, it gives CASSLVTGSLNEKLFF. The V call is TRBV11-3, the J call TRBJ1-4; D is uncertain. V was cut by 1 base and J by 5 bases, with 14 bases left in between. The CDR3 has 16 residues. CDR1 is SGHNT, CDR2 YENEEA, per germline. The whole variable domain, remainder taken from reference TRBV11-3 and TRBJ1-4, is EAGVVQSPRYKIIEKKQPVAFWCNPISGHNTLYWYLQNLGQGPELLIRYENEEAVDDSQLPKDRFSAERLKGVDSTLKIQPAELGDSAVYLCASSLVTGSLNEKLFFGSGTQLSVL.